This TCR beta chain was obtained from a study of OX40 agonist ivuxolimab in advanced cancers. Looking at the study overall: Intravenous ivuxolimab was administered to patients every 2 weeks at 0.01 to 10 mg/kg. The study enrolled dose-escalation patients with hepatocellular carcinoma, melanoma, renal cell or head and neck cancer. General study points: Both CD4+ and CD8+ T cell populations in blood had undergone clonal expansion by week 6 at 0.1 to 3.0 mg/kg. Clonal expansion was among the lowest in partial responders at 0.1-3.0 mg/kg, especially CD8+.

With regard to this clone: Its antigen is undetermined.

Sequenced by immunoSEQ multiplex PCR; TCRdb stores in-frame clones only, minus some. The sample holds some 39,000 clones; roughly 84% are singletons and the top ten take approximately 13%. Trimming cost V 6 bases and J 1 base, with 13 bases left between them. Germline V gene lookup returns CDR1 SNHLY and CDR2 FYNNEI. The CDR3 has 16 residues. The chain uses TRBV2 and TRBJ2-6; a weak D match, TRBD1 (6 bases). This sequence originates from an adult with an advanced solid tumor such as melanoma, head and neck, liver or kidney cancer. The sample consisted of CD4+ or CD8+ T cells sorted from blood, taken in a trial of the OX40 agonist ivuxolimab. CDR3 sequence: CASRGLQGSGANVLTF. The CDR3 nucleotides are TGTGCCAGCAGGGGGTTACAGGGATCTGGGGCCAACGTCCTGACTTTC.